These 2 T cell receptor beta chains originate from one sample sequenced in a study of radiotherapy plus CTLA-4 blockade in lung cancer. Using immunoSEQ multiplex PCR, the repertoire was profiled, and TCRdb retains in-frame clones only, with some absent. The sample contains 70,000 to 90,000 clones, approximately 86% of which appear only once. Sequenced here: peripheral blood, sampled from a patient treated with radiotherapy plus ipilimumab. The receptors stem from a human donor with non-small cell lung cancer who had stable disease on radiotherapy plus ipilimumab.

This chain joins TRBV28 and TRBJ2-7; 9 positions match TRBD1. CDR3 length equals 14 residues. The V gene end was trimmed by 6 bases and the J gene end by 5 bases; junction bases not matched to a gene: 8. Germline CDR1 MDHEN, CDR2 SYDVKM. The CDR3 loop is CASRQDRGRDEQYF. The CDR3 DNA reads TGTGCCAGCAGACAGGACAGGGGTCGGGACGAGCAGTACTTC.

The chain employs TRBV28 and TRBJ1-5; 7 positions agree with TRBD1. Germline V gives CDR1 MDHEN, CDR2 SYDVKM. The V segment lost 8 bases and the J segment 2 bases; nucleotides outside the gene matches: 9. This CDR3 contains 15 residues. The CDR3 DNA sequence: TGTGCCAGCGTCCGTCAGGGGGGTGGCAATCAGCCCCAGCATTTT. Encoded protein: CASVRQGGGNQPQHF.